Listed below are T cell receptor beta chains from one sample, sequenced in a study of post-analysis software for immune sequencing data. TCRdb called the PCR reads again in MiXCR, with one record for every CDR3 protein. In the table there are around 190,000 distinct CDR3 sequences, 29% of which are singletons. Input material: blood. All receptors come from a girl under 18 with multiple sclerosis. Both conserved end residues are part of each CDR3. Fields, in order: J gene, D gene, V gene, clone size, CDR3 DNA, CDR3 protein. D genes are given only for firm matches. Where a row states a size, it is once, few, many or the class of an expanded clone; other rows omit it.

TRBJ2-1 | . | TRBV6-2/TRBV6-3 | . | TGTGTCAGCAGTACACTAGAAGGGGGGGAGTTCTTC | CVSSTLEGGEFF
TRBJ2-7 | TRBD1 | TRBV7-9 | many | TGTGCCAGCAGCTGGACAGGCCTTTTGTACGAGCAGTACTTC | CASSWTGLLYEQYF
TRBJ2-7 | . | TRBV6-5 | many | TGTGCCAGCAGCCCGCGAACAGCCTACGAGCAGTACTTC | CASSPRTAYEQYF
TRBJ1-6 | . | TRBV5-1 | few | TGCGCCAGCAGCTTGGGAGTGAATAATTCACCCCTCCACTTT | CASSLGVNNSPLHF
TRBJ1-1 | . | TRBV6-5 | . | TGTGCCAGCAGCATTCGGACCGCGAACACTGAAGCTTTCTTT | CASSIRTANTEAFF
TRBJ1-6 | . | TRBV7-3 | few | TGTGCCAGCAGCTTCAATAGGAATTCACCCCTCCACTTT | CASSFNRNSPLHF
TRBJ1-2 | . | TRBV20-1 | many | TGCAGTGCTAGACTCCAGCCGGGACCAAACTATGGCTACACCTTC | CSARLQPGPNYGYTF
TRBJ2-7 | . | TRBV5-1 | many | TGTGCCAGCAGCTCCCAGGGGTACGAGCAGTACTTC | CASSSQGYEQYF
TRBJ1-1 | . | TRBV28 | . | TGTGCCAGCAGTAAGACGACAGGTTGGAACACTGAAGCTTTCTTT | CASSKTTGWNTEAFF
TRBJ1-2 | . | TRBV5-1 | many | TGCGCCAGCAGATTAGCCGACGGCCCCTATGGCTACACCTTC | CASRLADGPYGYTF
TRBJ2-1 | TRBD1 | TRBV20-1 | . | TGCAGTGCTAGGGTGCCGGGACAGGGGACCACCAATGAGCAGTTCTTC | CSARVPGQGTTNEQFF
TRBJ2-1 | . | TRBV6-5 | many | TGTGCCAGCAGCTACACCGGGACCGTAACCTACAATGAGCAGTTCTTC | CASSYTGTVTYNEQFF
TRBJ1-2 | . | TRBV28 | . | TGTGCCAGCAGTTTTGCCCAAGCATATGACTACACCTTC | CASSFAQAYDYTF
TRBJ2-7 | TRBD2 | TRBV7-2 | . | TGTGCCAGCAGCTTTCTAGCGGGAGGTCAAGGCTACGAGCAGTACTTC | CASSFLAGGQGYEQYF
TRBJ1-2 | . | TRBV6-5 | once | TGTGCCGGCAGACATGATCCCGCCCGGTATGGCTACACCTTC | CAGRHDPARYGYTF
TRBJ2-5 | . | TRBV7-9 | once | TGTGCCAGCAGCTTGGTGTCAGGGGTTGAGACCCAGTACTTC | CASSLVSGVETQYF
TRBJ2-2 | . | TRBV6-5 | few | TGTGCCAGCACCCAGGCGCAGGGGGGCACCGGGGAGCTGTTTTTT | CASTQAQGGTGELFF
TRBJ2-1 | . | TRBV7-2 | many | TGTGCCAGCAGCTTATCTGGGGGGCCGAATGAGCAGTTCTTC | CASSLSGGPNEQFF
TRBJ2-7 | TRBD1 | TRBV25-1 | . | TGTGCCAGCAGACGGACAGGAACCTACGAGCAGTACTTC | CASRRTGTYEQYF
TRBJ2-3 | . | TRBV28 | few | TGTGCCAGCAGTGGAATGGCGAGGTTAGGGGGCACAGATACGCAGTATTTT | CASSGMARLGGTDTQYF
TRBJ2-3 | TRBD1 | TRBV7-9 | . | TGTGCCAGCAGCGCACCGGACAGGGGGACAGATACGCAGTATTTT | CASSAPDRGTDTQYF
TRBJ1-2 | . | TRBV7-9 | many | TGTGCCAGCAGCTCGAAGGGCGTCTATGGCTACACCTTC | CASSSKGVYGYTF
TRBJ2-5 | . | TRBV28 | many | TGTGCCAGCAGTTTCTCTGTCTGGGAGACCCAGTACTTC | CASSFSVWETQYF
TRBJ2-5 | TRBD2 | TRBV5-1 | once | TGCGCCAGCAGCTTTTCTGGGCCGGGAGGCCCTTTTGGAGAGCAGTACTTC | CASSFSGPGGPFGEQYF
TRBJ1-2 | TRBD1 | TRBV5-1 | many | TGCGCCAGCAGCAAAGACGGGACAGGGGCGCGGAGCTATGGCTACACCTTC | CASSKDGTGARSYGYTF
TRBJ1-2 | . | TRBV4-1 | . | TGCGCCAGCAGCGAGGGGGGCCCTAACTATGGCTACACCTTC | CASSEGGPNYGYTF
TRBJ2-7 | TRBD1 | TRBV20-1 | few | TGCAGTGCTATACAGGGGGGCGACGAGCAGTACTTC | CSAIQGGDEQYF
TRBJ2-2 | TRBD2 | TRBV4-1 | few | TGCGCCAGCAGCCGCCAACTAGCGGGAGTTAGCACCGGGGAGCTGTTTTTT | CASSRQLAGVSTGELFF
TRBJ2-3 | TRBD2 | TRBV20-1 | . | TGCAGTGCTAGAGAGCCTAGCGGGGGATCAGATACGCAGTATTTT | CSAREPSGGSDTQYF
TRBJ2-7 | . | TRBV9 | many | TGTGCCAGCAGCGGGAGCGGAAACTCCTACGAGCAGTACTTC | CASSGSGNSYEQYF